The T cell receptor (beta chain) described here comes from a study of Graves' ophthalmopathy and Graves' hyperthyroidism. The TCR beta CDR3 regions underwent amplification from RNA transcripts. HTBI primers served in a first-round RT-PCR, which a second-round multiplex PCR followed. One entry per CDR3 protein results from TCRdb running MiXCR on the multiplex PCR reads. This sample has roughly 36,000 distinct CDR3 sequences, with about half found just once. Germline V gene sequence: CDR1 SQVTM, CDR2 ANQGSEA. The CDR3 sequence is 12 residues long. V lost 8 bases to trimming and J lost 1 base, with 11 bases between them.

This chain links TRBV29-1 with TRBJ1-1, with no clear D. The sequence was obtained from an adult woman with stable Graves' hyperthyroidism. Sequencing used peripheral blood. The CDR3 DNA sequence: TGCAGCTTAGTGTTGGGGAACACTGAAGCTTTCTTT. Residues: CSLVLGNTEAFF. Drawing the rest from reference TRBV29-1 and TRBJ1-1, the complete variable domain is SAVISQKPSRDICQRGTSLTIQCQVDSQVTMMFWYRQQPGQSLTLIATANQGSEATYESGFVIDKFPISRPNLTFSTLTVSNMSPEDSSIYLCSLVLGNTEAFFGQGTRLTVV.